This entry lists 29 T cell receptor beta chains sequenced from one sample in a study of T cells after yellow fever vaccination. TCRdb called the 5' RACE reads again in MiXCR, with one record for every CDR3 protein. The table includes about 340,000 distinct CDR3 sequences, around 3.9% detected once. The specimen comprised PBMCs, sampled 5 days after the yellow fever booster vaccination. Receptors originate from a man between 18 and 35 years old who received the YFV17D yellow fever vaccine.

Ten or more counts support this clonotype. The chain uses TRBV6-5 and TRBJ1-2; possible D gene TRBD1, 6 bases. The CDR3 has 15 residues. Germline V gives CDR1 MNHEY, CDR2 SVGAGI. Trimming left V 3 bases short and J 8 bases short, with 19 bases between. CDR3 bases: TGTGCCAGCAGTTATTCCGCGGTAGGGGGGCGCGGCTACACCTTC. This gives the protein CASSYSAVGGRGYTF.

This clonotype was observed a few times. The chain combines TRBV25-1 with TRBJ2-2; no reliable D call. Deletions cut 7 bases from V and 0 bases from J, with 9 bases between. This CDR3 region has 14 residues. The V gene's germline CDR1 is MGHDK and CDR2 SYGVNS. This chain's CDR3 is CASTPVPNTGELFF. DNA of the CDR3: TGTGCCAGCACACCCGTGCCGAACACCGGGGAGCTGTTTTTT.

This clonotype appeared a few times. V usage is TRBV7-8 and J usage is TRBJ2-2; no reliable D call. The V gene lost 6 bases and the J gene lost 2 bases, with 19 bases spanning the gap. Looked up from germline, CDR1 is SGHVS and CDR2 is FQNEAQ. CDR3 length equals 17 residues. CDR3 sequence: CASRQRRLPLNTGELFF. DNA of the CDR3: TGTGCCAGCAGACAGAGACGCCTACCCCTTAACACCGGGGAGCTGTTTTTT.

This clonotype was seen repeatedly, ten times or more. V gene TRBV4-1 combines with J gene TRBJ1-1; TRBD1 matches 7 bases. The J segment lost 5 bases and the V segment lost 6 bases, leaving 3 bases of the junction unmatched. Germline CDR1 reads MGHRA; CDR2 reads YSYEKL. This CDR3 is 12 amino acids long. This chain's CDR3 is CASRTGRTEAFF. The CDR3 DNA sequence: TGCGCCAGCAGGACAGGGCGGACTGAAGCTTTCTTT.

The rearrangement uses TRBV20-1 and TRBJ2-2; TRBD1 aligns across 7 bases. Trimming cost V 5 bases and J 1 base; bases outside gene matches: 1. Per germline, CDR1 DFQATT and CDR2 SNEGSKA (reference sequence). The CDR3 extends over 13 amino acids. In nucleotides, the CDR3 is TGCAGTGCTCGGGACAGGAACACCGGGGAGCTGTTTTTT. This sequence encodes CSARDRNTGELFF.

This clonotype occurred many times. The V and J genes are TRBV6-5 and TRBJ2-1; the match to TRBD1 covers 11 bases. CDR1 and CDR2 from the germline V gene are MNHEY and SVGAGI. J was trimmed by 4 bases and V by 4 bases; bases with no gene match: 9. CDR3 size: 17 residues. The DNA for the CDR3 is TGTGCCAGCAGTTTAATGCCCGGGACAGGGGGGTACAATGAGCAGTTCTTC. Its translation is CASSLMPGTGGYNEQFF.

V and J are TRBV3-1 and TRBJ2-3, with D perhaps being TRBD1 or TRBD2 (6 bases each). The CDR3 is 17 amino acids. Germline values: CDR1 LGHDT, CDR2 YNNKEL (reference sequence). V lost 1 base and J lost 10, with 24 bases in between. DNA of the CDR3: TGTGCCAGCAGCCAAGTTAAGGCAGGGGCTTTGTCGGGGGCGCAGTATTTT. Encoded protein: CASSQVKAGALSGAQYF.

CDR3 coding DNA: TGTGCCAGCAGTTCCGGGACAGGGAGTTCAGCTTTCTTT. Translated: CASSSGTGSSAFF. The chain carries TRBV6-5 and TRBJ1-1, with TRBD1 matching over 9 bases. Germline values: CDR1 MNHEY, CDR2 SVGAGI. This CDR3 spans 13 amino acids. The junction had 7 bases not matched to a gene; V was cut back by 4 bases and J by 10 bases.

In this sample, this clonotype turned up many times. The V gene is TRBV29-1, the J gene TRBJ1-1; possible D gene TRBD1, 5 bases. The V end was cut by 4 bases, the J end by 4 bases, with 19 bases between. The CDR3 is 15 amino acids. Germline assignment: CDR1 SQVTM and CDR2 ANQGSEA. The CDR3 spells CSVVEHMRGTTEAFF. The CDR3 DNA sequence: TGCAGCGTTGTAGAACACATGAGGGGAACCACTGAAGCTTTCTTT. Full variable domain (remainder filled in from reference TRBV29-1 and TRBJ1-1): SAVISQKPSRDICQRGTSLTIQCQVDSQVTMMFWYRQQPGQSLTLIATANQGSEATYESGFVIDKFPISRPNLTFSTLTVSNMSPEDSSIYLCSVVEHMRGTTEAFFGQGTRLTVV.

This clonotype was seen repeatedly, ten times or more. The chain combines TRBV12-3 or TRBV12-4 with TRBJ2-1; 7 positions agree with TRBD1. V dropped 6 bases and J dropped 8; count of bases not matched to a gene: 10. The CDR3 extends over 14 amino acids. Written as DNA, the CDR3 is TGTGCCAGCAGCACCCAGGGACAGATCCATGAGCAGTTCTTC. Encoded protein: CASSTQGQIHEQFF.

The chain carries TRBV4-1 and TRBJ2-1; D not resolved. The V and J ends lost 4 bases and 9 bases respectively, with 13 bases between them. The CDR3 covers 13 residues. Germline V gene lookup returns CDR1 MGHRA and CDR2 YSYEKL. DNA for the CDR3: TGCGCCAGCAGCCGGACCCCCAGGAGTGAGCAGTTCTTC. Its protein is CASSRTPRSEQFF.

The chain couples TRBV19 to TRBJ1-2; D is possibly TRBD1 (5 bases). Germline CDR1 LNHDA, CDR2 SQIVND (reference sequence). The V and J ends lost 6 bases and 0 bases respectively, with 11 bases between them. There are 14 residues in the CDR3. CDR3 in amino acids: CASSTGSTNYGYTF. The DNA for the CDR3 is TGTGCCAGTAGCACAGGCAGTACTAACTATGGCTACACCTTC. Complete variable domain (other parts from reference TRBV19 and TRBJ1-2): DGGITQSPKYLFRKEGQNVTLSCEQNLNHDAMYWYRQDPGQGLRLIYYSQIVNDFQKGDIAEGYSVSREKKESFPLTVTSAQKNPTAFYLCASSTGSTNYGYTFGSGTRLTVV.

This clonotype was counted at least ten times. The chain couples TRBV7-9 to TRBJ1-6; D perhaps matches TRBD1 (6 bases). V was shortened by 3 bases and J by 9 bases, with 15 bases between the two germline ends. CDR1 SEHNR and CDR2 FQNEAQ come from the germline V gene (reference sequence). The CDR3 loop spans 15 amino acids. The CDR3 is CASSFDLGAASPLHF. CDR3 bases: TGTGCCAGCAGCTTTGATCTGGGGGCGGCTTCACCCCTCCACTTT.

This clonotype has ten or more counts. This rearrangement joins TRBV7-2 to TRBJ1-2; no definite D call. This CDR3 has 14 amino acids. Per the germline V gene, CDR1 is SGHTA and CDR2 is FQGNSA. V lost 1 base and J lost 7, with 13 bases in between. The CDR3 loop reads CASSLESGVRGYTF. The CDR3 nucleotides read TGTGCCAGCAGCTTAGAGTCCGGGGTCCGTGGCTACACCTTC.

The CDR3 DNA sequence: TGCAGTGCGAACCCTGGGGGGCTGGTAGATACGCAGTATTTT. It is translated as CSANPGGLVDTQYF. This chain uses TRBV20-1 with TRBJ2-3; possibly TRBD1 or TRBD2 for D (6 bases each). Trimming took 6 bases from V and 5 from J, leaving 18 bases between them. The CDR3 is made up of 14 amino acids. CDR1 DFQATT and CDR2 SNEGSKA come from the germline V gene (reference sequence).

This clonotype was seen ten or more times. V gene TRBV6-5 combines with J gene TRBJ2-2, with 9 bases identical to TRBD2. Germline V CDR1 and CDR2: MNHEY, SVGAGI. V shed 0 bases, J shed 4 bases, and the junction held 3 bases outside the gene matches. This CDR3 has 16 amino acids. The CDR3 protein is CASSYSPSGTTGELFF. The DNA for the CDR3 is TGTGCCAGCAGTTACTCGCCTAGCGGGACCACCGGGGAGCTGTTTTTT.

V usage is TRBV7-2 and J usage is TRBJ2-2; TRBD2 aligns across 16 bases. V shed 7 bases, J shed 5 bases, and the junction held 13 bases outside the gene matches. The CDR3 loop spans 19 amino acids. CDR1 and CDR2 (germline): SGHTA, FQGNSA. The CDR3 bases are TGTGCCAGCATCCCCCCGGGACTAGCGGGGGGGCCGTTAACCGGGGAGCTGTTTTTT. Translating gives CASIPPGLAGGPLTGELFF.

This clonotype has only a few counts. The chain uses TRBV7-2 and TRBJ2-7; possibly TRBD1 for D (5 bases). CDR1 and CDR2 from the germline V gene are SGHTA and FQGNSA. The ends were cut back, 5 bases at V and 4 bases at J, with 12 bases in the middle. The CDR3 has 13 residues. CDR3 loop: CASSRNPGYEQYV. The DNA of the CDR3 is TGTGCCAGCAGCCGAAATCCAGGGTACGAGCAGTACGTC.

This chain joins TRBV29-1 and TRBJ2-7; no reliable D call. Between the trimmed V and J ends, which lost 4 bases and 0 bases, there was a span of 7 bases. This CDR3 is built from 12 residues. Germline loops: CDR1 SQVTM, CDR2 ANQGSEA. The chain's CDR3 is CSVVRSSYEQYF. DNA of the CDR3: TGCAGCGTTGTTCGGTCCTCCTACGAGCAGTACTTC.

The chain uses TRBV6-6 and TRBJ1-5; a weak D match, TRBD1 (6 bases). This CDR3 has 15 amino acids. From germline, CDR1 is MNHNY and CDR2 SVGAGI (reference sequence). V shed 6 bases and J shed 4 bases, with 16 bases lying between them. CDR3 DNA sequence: TGTGCCAGCAGGCTAGGACAGTCCGGGAATCAGCCCCAGCATTTT. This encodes CASRLGQSGNQPQHF.

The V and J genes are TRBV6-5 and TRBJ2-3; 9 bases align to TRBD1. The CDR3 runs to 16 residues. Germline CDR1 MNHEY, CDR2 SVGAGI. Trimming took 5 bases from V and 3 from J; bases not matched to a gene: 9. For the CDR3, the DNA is TGTGCCAGCAGTGGATCCGGGACAGGGACAACAGATACGCAGTATTTT. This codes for CASSGSGTGTTDTQYF.

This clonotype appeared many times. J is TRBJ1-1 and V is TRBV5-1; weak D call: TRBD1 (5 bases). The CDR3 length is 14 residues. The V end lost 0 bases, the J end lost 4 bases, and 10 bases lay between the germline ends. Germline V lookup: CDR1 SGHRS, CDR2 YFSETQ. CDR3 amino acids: CASSLGTQGTEAFF. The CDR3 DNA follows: TGCGCCAGCAGCTTGGGGACCCAGGGCACTGAAGCTTTCTTT.

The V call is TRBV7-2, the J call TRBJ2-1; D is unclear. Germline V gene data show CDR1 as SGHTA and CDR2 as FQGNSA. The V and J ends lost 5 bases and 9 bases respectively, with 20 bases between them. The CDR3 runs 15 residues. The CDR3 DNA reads TGTGCCAGCAGCACAACCTACAGCAGTGTGGCTGAGCAGTTCTTC. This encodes CASSTTYSSVAEQFF.

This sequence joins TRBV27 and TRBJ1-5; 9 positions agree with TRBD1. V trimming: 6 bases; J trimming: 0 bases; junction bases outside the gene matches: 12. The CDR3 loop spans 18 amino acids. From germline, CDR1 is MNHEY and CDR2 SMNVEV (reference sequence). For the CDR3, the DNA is TGTGCCAGCAGAGGACAGGGGTCCTCCTCTTTTAGCAATCAGCCCCAGCATTTT. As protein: CASRGQGSSSFSNQPQHF.

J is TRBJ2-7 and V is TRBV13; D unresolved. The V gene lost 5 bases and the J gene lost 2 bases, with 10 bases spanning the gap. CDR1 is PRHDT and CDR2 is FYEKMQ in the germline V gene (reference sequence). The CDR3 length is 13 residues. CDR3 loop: CASSPRIAYEQYF. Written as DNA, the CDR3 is TGTGCCAGCAGCCCTAGGATCGCCTACGAGCAGTACTTC.

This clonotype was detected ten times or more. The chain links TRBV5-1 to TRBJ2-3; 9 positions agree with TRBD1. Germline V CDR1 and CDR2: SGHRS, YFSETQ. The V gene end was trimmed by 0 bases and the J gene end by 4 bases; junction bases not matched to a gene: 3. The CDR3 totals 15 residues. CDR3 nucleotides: TGCGCCAGCAGCTTGGTGGGGACAGGGCCAGATACGCAGTATTTT. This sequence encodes CASSLVGTGPDTQYF. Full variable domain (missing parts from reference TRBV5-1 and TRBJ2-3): KAGVTQTPRYLIKTRGQQVTLSCSPISGHRSVSWYQQTPGQGLQFLFEYFSETQRNKGNFPGRFSGRQFSNSRSEMNVSTLELGDSALYLCASSLVGTGPDTQYFGPGTRLTVL.

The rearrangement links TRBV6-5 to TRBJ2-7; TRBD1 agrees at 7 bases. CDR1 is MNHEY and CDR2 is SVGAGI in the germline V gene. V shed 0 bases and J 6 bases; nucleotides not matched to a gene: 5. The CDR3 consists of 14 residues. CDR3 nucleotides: TGTGCCAGCAGTTACTCGAACAAGGGGGCCGAGCAGTACTTC. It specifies CASSYSNKGAEQYF.

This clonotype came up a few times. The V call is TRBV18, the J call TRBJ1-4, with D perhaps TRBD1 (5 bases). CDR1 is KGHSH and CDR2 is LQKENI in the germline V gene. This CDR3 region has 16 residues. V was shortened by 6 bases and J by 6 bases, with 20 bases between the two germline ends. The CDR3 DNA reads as TGTGCCAGCTCGCGACTTCCGGGACGGAAAGATGAAAAACTGTTTTTT. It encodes CASSRLPGRKDEKLFF. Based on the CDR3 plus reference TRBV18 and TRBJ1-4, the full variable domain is NAGVMQNPRHLVRRRGQEARLRCSPMKGHSHVYWYRQLPEEGLKFMVYLQKENIIDESGMPKERFSAEFPKEGPSILRIQQVVRGDSAAYFCASSRLPGRKDEKLFFGSGTQLSVL.

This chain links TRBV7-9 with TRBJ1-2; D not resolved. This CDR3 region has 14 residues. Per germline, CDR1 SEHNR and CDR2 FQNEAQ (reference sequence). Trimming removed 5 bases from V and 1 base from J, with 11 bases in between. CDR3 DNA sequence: TGTGCCAGCAGCCGCAGCGAAGTTAACTATGGCTACACCTTC. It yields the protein CASSRSEVNYGYTF.